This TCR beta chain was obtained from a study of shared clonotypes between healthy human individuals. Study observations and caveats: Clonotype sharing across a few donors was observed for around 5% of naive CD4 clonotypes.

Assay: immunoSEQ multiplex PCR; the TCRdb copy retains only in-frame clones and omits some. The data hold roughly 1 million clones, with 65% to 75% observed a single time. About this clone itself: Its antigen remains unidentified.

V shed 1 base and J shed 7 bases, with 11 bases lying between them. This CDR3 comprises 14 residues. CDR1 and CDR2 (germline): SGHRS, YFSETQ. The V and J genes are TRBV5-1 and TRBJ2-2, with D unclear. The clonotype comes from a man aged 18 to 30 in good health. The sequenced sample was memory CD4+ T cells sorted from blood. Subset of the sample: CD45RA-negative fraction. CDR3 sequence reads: CASSLISPSGELFF. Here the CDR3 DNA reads TGCGCCAGCAGCTTGATCTCACCCAGCGGGGAGCTGTTTTTT. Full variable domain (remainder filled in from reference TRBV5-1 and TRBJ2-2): KAGVTQTPRYLIKTRGQQVTLSCSPISGHRSVSWYQQTPGQGLQFLFEYFSETQRNKGNFPGRFSGRQFSNSRSEMNVSTLELGDSALYLCASSLISPSGELFFGEGSRLTVL.